A selection of T cell receptor beta chains follows, all from one sample in a study of blood T cells in healthy people across ages. Each CDR3 protein gets one entry after TCRdb re-called the 5' RACE reads with MiXCR. Of 1,800,000 or so distinct CDR3 sequences in the sample, more than 35% were seen once. Material for sequencing was blood. Receptors were obtained from a human donor in good health. Both conserved end residues are part of each CDR3. A D gene is named only where the DNA matches it firmly. Only some rows state a clone size, as once, few, many or a class for expanded clones.

TRBJ1-2 TRBV4-1 - few TGCGCCAGCAGCCAAGAAGCTGGACCCTTTTATGGCTACACCTTC CASSQEAGPFYGYTF
TRBJ1-2 TRBV6-2/TRBV6-3 - - TGTGCCAGCACCAAAGAGGGGATGGATGGCTACACCTTC CASTKEGMDGYTF
TRBJ2-7 TRBV10-3 - few TGTGCCATCACCGGCCAGGGGGGATACGAGCAGTACTTC CAITGQGGYEQYF
TRBJ2-5 TRBV29-1 - - TGCAGCGTTGTACAGCCCGGGACTCCGGGGGCCCAGTACTTC CSVVQPGTPGAQYF
TRBJ1-1 TRBV5-1 TRBD1 many TGTGCCAGCAGTTCCCAGGGGGCTGGCACTGAAGCTTTCTTT CASSSQGAGTEAFF
TRBJ1-1 TRBV6-1 TRBD1 - TGTGCCAGCAGCCCAATTATTGACAGGGCCTCGAACACTGAAGCTTTCTTT CASSPIIDRASNTEAFF
TRBJ1-2 TRBV5-1 TRBD1 - TGCGCCAGCAGCTTGGCGGGACAGGGAAGACACTATGGCTACACCTTC CASSLAGQGRHYGYTF
TRBJ1-2 TRBV4-3 TRBD1 - TGCGCCAGCAGCGTTATCGGGACAGTTTATGGCTACACCTTC CASSVIGTVYGYTF
TRBJ1-2 TRBV20-1 TRBD1 - TGCAGTGCTAGAGACCGACAGGGTGACTATGGCTACACCTTC CSARDRQGDYGYTF
TRBJ2-1 TRBV7-2 TRBD2 - TGTGCCAGCAGCATCCCTCTAGCGGGGGGGCCTGTTGAGCAGTTCTTC CASSIPLAGGPVEQFF
TRBJ1-6 TRBV6-1 - - TGTGCCAGCAGCCCTCGGGGGGTGGAGAATTCACCCCTCCACTTT CASSPRGVENSPLHF
TRBJ2-4 TRBV7-9 - - TGTGCCGGGACCCAACAGGGAATAGACATTCAGTACTTC CAGTQQGIDIQYF
TRBJ2-1 TRBV11-2 TRBD1 few TGTGCCAGCAGCTTAATCGGAGGGACAGGGACAGAGCAGTTCTTC CASSLIGGTGTEQFF
TRBJ2-7 TRBV9 - - TGTGCCAGCAGCACAGGATGGGACGGCTCGCAGTACTTC CASSTGWDGSQYF
TRBJ1-2 TRBV30 - few TGTGCCTGGAGCGTCGGGACCCTTGAGGGAGGCTACACCTTC CAWSVGTLEGGYTF
TRBJ2-3 TRBV29-1 - few TGCAGCGTTGAGGGTGTCGTAGATACGCAGTATTTT CSVEGVVDTQYF
TRBJ2-1 TRBV4-1 TRBD1 - TGCGCCAGCAGCCGCCCTACGACGGGACAGGGTGGCGATGAGCAGTTCTTC CASSRPTTGQGGDEQFF
TRBJ1-2 TRBV30 - few TGTGCCTGGAGCCCTCGAGAGGGGTATGGCTACACCTTC CAWSPREGYGYTF
TRBJ2-7 TRBV7-2 - few TGTGCCAGCAGCTTAGGCGGACAGATGGAATACGAGCAGTACTTC CASSLGGQMEYEQYF
TRBJ2-3 TRBV6-2/TRBV6-3 - once TGTGCCAGCAGTCAGGTTTGGGGGGGCCGCACAGATACGCAGTATTTT CASSQVWGGRTDTQYF
TRBJ2-7 TRBV5-8 TRBD1 few TGTGCCAGCAGCTTGGGTACAGGGGCCCTCACCTACGAGCAGTACTTC CASSLGTGALTYEQYF
TRBJ1-5 TRBV20-1 - - TGCAGTGCCAATAGGGTTAGCAATCAGCCCCAGCATTTT CSANRVSNQPQHF
TRBJ1-6 TRBV20-1 - once TGCAGTGCTAGGTTGCACCTAGGTAGTTCGCCCCTCCACTTT CSARLHLGSSPLHF
TRBJ1-1 TRBV4-1 TRBD1 few TGCGCCAGCAGCCTTGGTCAGGGGGCAAACACTGAAGCTTTCTTT CASSLGQGANTEAFF
TRBJ1-2 TRBV20-1 - - TGCAGTGCTTCTGCAGGCCCAGGGAACTATGGCTACACCTTC CSASAGPGNYGYTF
TRBJ2-4 TRBV21-1 - - TGTGCCAGCAGCAAAATAGAGGTCTGCGGAGCCAAAAACATTCAGTACTTC CASSKIEVCGAKNIQYF
TRBJ1-2 TRBV20-1 - - TGCAGTGCTAGAACCGGGACCTCTGGCTACACCTTC CSARTGTSGYTF
TRBJ1-1 TRBV5-1 - few TGCGCCAGCAGCCCATGGGACTCCTCGGGGGACACTGAAGCTTTCTTT CASSPWDSSGDTEAFF
TRBJ2-1 TRBV7-8 TRBD2 - TGTGCCAGCAGCTCCCCCGGGAGGGGGAATGAGCAGTTCTTC CASSSPGRGNEQFF
TRBJ2-7 TRBV12-3/TRBV12-4 - - TGTGCCAGCAGTTACAGGCGGACCTACGAGCTGTACTTC CASSYRRTYELYF
TRBJ2-3 TRBV27 - - TGTGCCAGCAGCCAGGGGTCAGGTACGCAGTATTTT CASSQGSGTQYF
TRBJ1-5 TRBV12-5 - - TGTGCTAGTGGTTTGGACCCCTTAGGATGGAGCAATCAGCCCCAGCATTTT CASGLDPLGWSNQPQHF
TRBJ2-7 TRBV29-1 - - TGCAGCGTTGGGGGGGAGGAGGGGGCGACCTACGAGCAGTACTTC CSVGGEEGATYEQYF
TRBJ2-3 TRBV10-3 - - TGTGCCATCAGTGGTGTGGGGTCGAGCACAGATACGCAGTATTTT CAISGVGSSTDTQYF
TRBJ2-1 TRBV6-6 TRBD1 - TGTGCCAGCAGCCCCAGCATGGGACAGGGACCGAATGAGCAGTTCTTC CASSPSMGQGPNEQFF
TRBJ2-7 TRBV28 - - TGTGCCAGCAGTTTAGGGGGGCGCGTTCAGCACGAGCAGTACTTC CASSLGGRVQHEQYF
TRBJ1-2 TRBV3-1 - few TGTGCCAGCAGCCAAGCGGTGAGACAGCTCGGCTACACCTTC CASSQAVRQLGYTF
TRBJ1-1 TRBV6-6 - once TGTGCCAGCAGTTACGTGTTTGCGGCTGAAGCTTTCTTT CASSYVFAAEAFF
TRBJ1-5 TRBV12-3/TRBV12-4 TRBD1 - TGTGCCAGCAGTTCGAGGGACAGGCGGAACTATCAGCCCCAGCATTTT CASSSRDRRNYQPQHF
TRBJ2-7 TRBV4-3 - - TGCGCCAGCAGCCGACGGGACAACTCCTACGAGCAGTACTTC CASSRRDNSYEQYF
TRBJ2-1 TRBV2 - few TGTGCCAGCAGTGAAGGGGATTCTAACTACAATGAGCAGTTCTTC CASSEGDSNYNEQFF
TRBJ2-3 TRBV6-5 TRBD2 - TGTGCCAGCAGTCGTGGACTAGCGGGAAACACAGATACGCAGTATTTT CASSRGLAGNTDTQYF